This T cell receptor beta chain was identified during a study of cytomegalovirus exposure and HLA in healthy donors. This clone was observed at least ten times. The antigen remains unidentified. The V gene's germline CDR1 is MNHNS and CDR2 SASEGT. The CDR3 has 14 residues. V lost 6 bases and J lost 7, with 19 bases in between. Primers included in the PCR were 60 Vbeta and 13 Jbeta primers. The assay was immunoSEQ multiplex PCR, and TCRdb's table has in-frame clones only and misses some. The profile shows approximately 70,000 clones, over 70% of them singletons. Study-level results: Using the classifier, cytomegalovirus status was reportedly diagnosed with high specificity and sensitivity.

The V and J genes are TRBV6-1 and TRBJ2-7, with unresolved D. This receptor was taken from a man in his 60s in good health and CMV-seropositive. Sequencing was done on a sample of PBMCs. The CDR3 is CASSPFSPRKEQYF. CDR3 nucleotide sequence: TGTGCCAGCAGCCCCTTCTCTCCCCGTAAAGAGCAGTACTTC.